The 20 T cell receptor beta chains below come from one sample, sequenced in a study of blood T cell repertoires in COVID-19. Some clones are missing from TCRdb's copy, which holds only in-frame ones; the method was immunoSEQ multiplex PCR. The sample has roughly 50,000 clones, approximately 85% seen once. Sequencing used peripheral blood. These receptor sequences come from a man between 60 and 70 years old with acute or convalescent COVID-19.

The genes are TRBV15 and TRBJ2-3; no firm D call. Deletions cut 1 base from V and 5 bases from J, with 10 bases between. Germline V CDR1 and CDR2: LNHNV, YYDKDF (reference sequence). This CDR3 has 14 residues. This chain's CDR3 is CATSRALTGDTQYF. For the CDR3, the DNA is TGTGCCACCAGCAGAGCGTTAACGGGAGATACGCAGTATTTT. The complete variable domain, with remaining parts taken from reference TRBV15 and TRBJ2-3, reads DAMVIQNPRYQVTQFGKPVTLSCSQTLNHNVMYWYQQKSSQAPKLLFHYYDKDFNNEADTPDNFQSRRPNTSFCFLDIRSPGLGDTAMYLCATSRALTGDTQYFGPGTRLTVL.

This chain joins TRBV30 and TRBJ1-4, with D maybe TRBD1 (5 bases). The germline gives CDR1 GTSNPN, CDR2 SVGIG (reference sequence). This CDR3 comprises 14 residues. The V end lost 0 bases, the J end lost 8 bases, and 13 bases lay between the germline ends. Here the CDR3 DNA reads TGTGCCTGGAGTGTGGGAGGGGCGCAGGAAAAACTGTTTTTT. It specifies CAWSVGGAQEKLFF.

The chain uses TRBV7-9 and TRBJ2-7; 12 positions match TRBD2. With 4 bases clipped from V and 3 bases from J, the junction kept 16 bases outside the gene matches. From germline, CDR1 is SEHNR and CDR2 FQNEAQ (reference sequence). The CDR3 has 19 residues. Here the CDR3 DNA reads TGTGCCAGCAGCTCCTCGGGACTAGCGGGTCCCACCGGCCTCTACGAGCAGTACTTC. Its translation is CASSSSGLAGPTGLYEQYF.

The table lists this clone with a count of one. V gene TRBV5-1 combines with J gene TRBJ2-1, with D tentatively TRBD1 (6 bases). CDR3 length: 14 residues. The ends were cut back, 2 bases at V and 5 bases at J, with 11 bases in the middle. Germline CDR1 and CDR2: SGHRS and YFSETQ. CDR3 loop: CASSLEQGDNEQFF. The CDR3 region has the DNA TGCGCCAGCAGCTTAGAACAGGGAGACAATGAGCAGTTCTTC.

The chain uses TRBV4-1 and TRBJ1-1, with TRBD1 as a possible D gene (6 bases). Trimming cost V 4 bases and J 4 bases, with 13 bases left between them. This CDR3 spans 14 amino acids. In germline, CDR1 is MGHRA, CDR2 YSYEKL. DNA for the CDR3: TGCGCCAGCAGCCTTCAGCGAGGGGGCACTGAAGCTTTCTTT. This codes for CASSLQRGGTEAFF.

The chain combines TRBV5-5 with TRBJ2-7; 7 bases are shared with TRBD1. Germline V gives CDR1 SGHKS, CDR2 YYEKEE (reference sequence). The ends lost 0 bases at V and 4 bases at J; junction bases unmatched: 1. The CDR3 sequence is 13 residues long. Here the CDR3 DNA reads TGTGCCAGCAGCTTGGGGGGACAGTACGAGCAGTACTTC. This codes for CASSLGGQYEQYF.

Here the CDR3 DNA reads TGTGCCACCAGTGGGGAAGGGGGCAAGGATGAGCAGTTCTTC. Translated: CATSGEGGKDEQFF. The chain couples TRBV24-1 to TRBJ2-1; 7 nucleotides match TRBD1. Losses at the gene ends were 5 bases for V and 8 bases for J; bases not matched to a gene: 8. The CDR3 is 14 amino acids. Germline V CDR1 and CDR2: KGHDR, SFDVKD.

The V and J genes are TRBV5-4 and TRBJ2-2; 11 nucleotides match TRBD2. The CDR3 is made up of 17 amino acids. Looked up from germline, CDR1 is SGHNT and CDR2 is YYREEE (reference sequence). Unmatched junction bases numbered 11, after V lost 4 bases and J lost 6 bases. CDR3 sequence: CASSNRATSGIAGELFF. As DNA, the CDR3 is TGTGCCAGCAGCAACCGGGCGACTAGCGGGATCGCCGGGGAGCTGTTTTTT.

This clone was observed a few times. The V call is TRBV27, the J call TRBJ1-5; TRBD1 might be the D (5 bases). Germline values: CDR1 MNHEY, CDR2 SMNVEV (reference sequence). The V and J ends lost 5 bases and 5 bases respectively, with 13 bases between them. This CDR3 region has 14 residues. The CDR3 nucleotides read TGTGCCAGCAGTCCTTCGGACACCTATCAGCCCCAGCATTTT. It yields the protein CASSPSDTYQPQHF.

For the CDR3, the DNA is TGTGCCAGTCAAGGGGGGGCGAGCTATGGCTACACCTTC. The encoded protein is CASQGGASYGYTF. The chain combines TRBV7-9 with TRBJ1-2, with a tentative D call TRBD1 (6 bases). Germline-derived CDR1 and CDR2 are SEHNR and FQNEAQ (reference sequence). The V and J ends lost 9 bases and 4 bases respectively, with 15 bases between them. The CDR3 loop spans 13 amino acids.

This chain links TRBV14 with TRBJ2-5; 10 bases fit TRBD2. CDR1 and CDR2 from the germline V gene are SGHDN and FVKESK. This CDR3 comprises 19 residues. V dropped 0 bases and J dropped 0; count of bases not matched to a gene: 10. The CDR3: CASSQDSPGLAPYQETQYF. CDR3 bases: TGTGCCAGCAGCCAAGATTCCCCGGGACTAGCGCCGTACCAAGAGACCCAGTACTTC.

The chain joins TRBV28 to TRBJ2-1; TRBD1 is a possible D gene (5 bases). Germline V gene data show CDR1 as MDHEN and CDR2 as SYDVKM. Deletions cut 1 base from V and 10 bases from J, with 17 bases between. This CDR3 region has 15 residues. CDR3 protein: CASSLLSQGFREQFF. The CDR3, as DNA: TGTGCCAGCAGTTTATTAAGCCAGGGCTTTAGGGAGCAGTTCTTC.

V is TRBV27 and J is TRBJ2-1; D perhaps matches TRBD2 (6 bases). Germline V gives CDR1 MNHEY, CDR2 SMNVEV (reference sequence). The ends were cut back, 5 bases at V and 7 bases at J, with 24 bases in the middle. The CDR3 is 17 amino acids. CDR3 bases: TGTGCCAGCAGTCCCATTTCAAAGGGACTGACTGCTAATGAGCAGTTCTTC. It codes for CASSPISKGLTANEQFF.

V and J are TRBV27 and TRBJ1-3; D is unclear. V was pared by 5 bases and J by 0 bases, with 8 bases between. Germline V lookup: CDR1 MNHEY, CDR2 SMNVEV (reference sequence). The CDR3 loop spans 14 amino acids. CDR3 nucleotide sequence: TGTGCCAGCAGTACCCGCGACTCTGGAAACACCATATATTTT. Amino acid sequence: CASSTRDSGNTIYF.

The chain combines TRBV30 with TRBJ2-5; TRBD2 agrees at 7 bases. The CDR3 covers 14 residues. CDR1 is GTSNPN, CDR2 SVGIG, per germline (reference sequence). V was clipped by 0 bases and J by 5 bases; unmatched bases: 6. The CDR3 protein is CAWSVWGGRETQYF. Here the CDR3 DNA reads TGTGCCTGGAGTGTCTGGGGGGGGAGGGAGACCCAGTACTTC.

The V and J genes are TRBV5-1 and TRBJ2-2; TRBD1 agrees at 10 bases. The CDR3 extends over 16 amino acids. Germline loops: CDR1 SGHRS, CDR2 YFSETQ. Trimming at V came to 5 bases and at J to 5 bases, leaving 9 bases not matched to a gene. The CDR3 DNA is TGCGCCAGCAGGGCAGACAGGGGGCGCGGAACCGGGGAGCTGTTTTTT. Protein: CASRADRGRGTGELFF.

V gene TRBV6-5 combines with J gene TRBJ1-1, with a tentative D call TRBD1 (5 bases). The CDR3 has 12 residues. Deletions cut 2 bases from V and 7 bases from J, with 8 bases between. Per the germline V gene, CDR1 is MNHEY and CDR2 is SVGAGI. As DNA, the CDR3 is TGTGCCAGCAGTTACAGGGGTGGTGAAGCTTTCTTT. Translated, it gives CASSYRGGEAFF.

The chain uses TRBV7-3 and TRBJ2-3; weak D call: TRBD2 (5 bases). CDR3 length: 13 amino acids. Germline CDR1 SGHTA, CDR2 FQGTGA. V was pared by 5 bases and J by 0 bases, with 6 bases between. The CDR3 DNA is TGTGCCAGCAGCCCGGGGAGCACAGATACGCAGTATTTT. Translating gives CASSPGSTDTQYF.

This sequence joins TRBV15 and TRBJ1-1; the D gene is possibly TRBD1 (6 bases). CDR3 length equals 17 residues. The ends were cut back, 2 bases at V and 4 bases at J, with 20 bases in the middle. Germline CDR1 LNHNV, CDR2 YYDKDF (reference sequence). Here the CDR3 DNA reads TGTGCCACCAGCAGACAGACACGGCGAAGGGGGATCACTGAAGCTTTCTTT. This codes for CATSRQTRRRGITEAFF.

CDR3 loop: CASSRASSTDTQYF. For the CDR3, the DNA is TGTGCCAGCAGTCGGGCTAGCAGCACAGATACGCAGTATTTT. The gene calls are TRBV2 and TRBJ2-3; D perhaps matches TRBD2 (5 bases). Germline assignment: CDR1 SNHLY and CDR2 FYNNEI. V gave up 5 bases and J gave up 0 bases, with 9 bases separating them. The CDR3 spans 14 residues. The full variable domain, rest sourced from reference TRBV2 and TRBJ2-3, is EPEVTQTPSHQVTQMGQEVILRCVPISNHLYFYWYRQILGQKVEFLVSFYNNEISEKSEIFDDQFSVERPDGSNFTLKIRSTKLEDSAMYFCASSRASSTDTQYFGPGTRLTVL.